This record covers a single TCR beta chain. Germline V gene lookup returns CDR1 LNHDA and CDR2 SQIVND (reference sequence). This CDR3 is 14 amino acids long. The V and J ends lost 6 bases and 0 bases respectively, with 11 bases between them. This entry is derived from a study of blood T cell repertoires in COVID-19. About the study: Samples taken during acute and convalescent COVID-19 were collected in the United States, Italy and Spain. In each case, the material was cDNA or gDNA derived from T cells, B-cell-depleted T cells, or PBMCs.

Seattle patients were enrolled during active infection and followed longitudinally. Methods used by the authors: Estimated nucleated cell counts came from reference gene primer amplification. Assay used: immunoSEQ multiplex PCR; TCRdb lists only in-frame clones, some missing. The V and J calls and clone size are taken from that table; D and trimming were inferred from the DNA. The sample yields under 400,000 clones, 88% seen once. This TCR came from a woman aged 30 to 39 with COVID-19, enrolled during active disease. The rearrangement links TRBV19 to TRBJ2-5, with D unclear. The material sequenced was peripheral blood. The CDR3: CASSPPQYQETQYF. The CDR3 DNA sequence: TGTGCCAGTAGCCCTCCACAATACCAAGAGACCCAGTACTTC.